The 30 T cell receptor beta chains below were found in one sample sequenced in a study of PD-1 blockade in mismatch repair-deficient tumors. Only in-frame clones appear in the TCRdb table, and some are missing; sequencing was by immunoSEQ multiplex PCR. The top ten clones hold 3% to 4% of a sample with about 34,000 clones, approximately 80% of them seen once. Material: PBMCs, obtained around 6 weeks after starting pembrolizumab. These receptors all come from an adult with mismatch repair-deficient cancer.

The CDR3: CASSLSTGTGPTNYGYTF. The CDR3 nucleotides are TGTGCCAGCAGTTTATCCACCGGGACAGGGCCGACTAACTATGGCTACACCTTC. The chain links TRBV27 to TRBJ1-2; 9 bases are shared with TRBD1. V was clipped by 0 bases and J by 0 bases; unmatched bases: 8. Germline lookup yields CDR1 MNHEY and CDR2 SMNVEV (reference sequence). This CDR3 spans 18 amino acids.

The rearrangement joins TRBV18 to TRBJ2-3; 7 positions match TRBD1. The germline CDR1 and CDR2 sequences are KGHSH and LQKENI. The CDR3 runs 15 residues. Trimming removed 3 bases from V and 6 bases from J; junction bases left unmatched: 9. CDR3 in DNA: TGTGCCAGCTCACCCACCCTAACAGGGGAGGATACGCAGTATTTT. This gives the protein CASSPTLTGEDTQYF.

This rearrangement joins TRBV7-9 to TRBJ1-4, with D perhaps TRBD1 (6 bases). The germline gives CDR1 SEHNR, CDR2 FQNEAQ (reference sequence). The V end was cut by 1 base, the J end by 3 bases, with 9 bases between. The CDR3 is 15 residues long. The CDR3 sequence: CASSLGWGPNEKLFF. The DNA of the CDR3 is TGTGCCAGCAGCTTAGGGTGGGGGCCTAATGAAAAACTGTTTTTT.

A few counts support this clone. CDR3 in amino acids: CASSADRLFNTGELFF. Here the CDR3 DNA reads TGTGCCAGCAGTGCCGACAGGCTATTTAACACCGGGGAGCTGTTTTTT. The V call is TRBV25-1, the J call TRBJ2-2; D might be TRBD1 (6 bases). Trimming pared 4 bases from V and 2 bases from J, leaving 14 bases between. The CDR3 has 16 amino acids. Germline V gene lookup returns CDR1 MGHDK and CDR2 SYGVNS.

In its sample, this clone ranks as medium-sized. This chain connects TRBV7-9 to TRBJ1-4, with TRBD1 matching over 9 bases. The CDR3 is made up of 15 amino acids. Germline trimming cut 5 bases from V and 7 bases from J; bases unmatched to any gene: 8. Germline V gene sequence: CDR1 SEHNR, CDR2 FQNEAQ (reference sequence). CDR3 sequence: CASSRRTGDTEKLFF. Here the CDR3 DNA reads TGTGCCAGCAGCCGCCGGACAGGGGATACTGAAAAACTGTTTTTT.

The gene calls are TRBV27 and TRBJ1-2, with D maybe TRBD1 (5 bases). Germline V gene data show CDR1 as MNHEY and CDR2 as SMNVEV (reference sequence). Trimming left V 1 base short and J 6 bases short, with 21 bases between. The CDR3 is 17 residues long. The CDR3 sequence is CASSLLGNSWGIDGYTF. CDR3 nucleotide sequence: TGTGCCAGCAGTTTATTGGGCAACAGTTGGGGCATAGATGGCTACACCTTC.

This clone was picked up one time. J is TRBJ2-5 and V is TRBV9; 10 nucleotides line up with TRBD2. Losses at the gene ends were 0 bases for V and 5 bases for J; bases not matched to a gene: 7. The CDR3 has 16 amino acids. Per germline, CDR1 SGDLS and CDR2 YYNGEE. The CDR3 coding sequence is TGTGCCAGCAGCGTAGGGGCTAGCGGGAGTACGGAGACCCAGTACTTC. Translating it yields CASSVGASGSTETQYF.

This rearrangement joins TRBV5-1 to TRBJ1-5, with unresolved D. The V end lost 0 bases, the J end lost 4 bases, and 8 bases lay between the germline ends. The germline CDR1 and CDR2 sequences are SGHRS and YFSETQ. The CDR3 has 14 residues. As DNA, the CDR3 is TGCGCCAGCAGCTTGGGAGGTCGAAATCAGCCCCAGCATTTT. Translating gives CASSLGGRNQPQHF.

The CDR3 DNA reads as TGTGCCAGCAGTTCTCAGCTGGACAGGGAGAAGTACGAGCAGTACTTC. This encodes CASSSQLDREKYEQYF. The chain carries TRBV2 and TRBJ2-7; the match to TRBD1 covers 8 bases. CDR3 length: 16 residues. Germline CDR1 reads SNHLY; CDR2 reads FYNNEI. Trimming cost V 5 bases and J 4 bases; bases outside gene matches: 13.

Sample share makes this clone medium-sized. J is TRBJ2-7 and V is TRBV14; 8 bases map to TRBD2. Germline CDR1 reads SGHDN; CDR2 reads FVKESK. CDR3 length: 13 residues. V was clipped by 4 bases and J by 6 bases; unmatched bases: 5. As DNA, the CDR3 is TGTGCCAGCAGCCTCCGGACTAGCAGCGAGCAGTACTTC. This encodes CASSLRTSSEQYF. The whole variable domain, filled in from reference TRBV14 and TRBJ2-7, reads EAGVTQFPSHSVIEKGQTVTLRCDPISGHDNLYWYRRVMGKEIKFLLHFVKESKQDESGMPNNRFLAERTGGTYSTLKVQPAELEDSGVYFCASSLRTSSEQYFGPGTRLTVT.

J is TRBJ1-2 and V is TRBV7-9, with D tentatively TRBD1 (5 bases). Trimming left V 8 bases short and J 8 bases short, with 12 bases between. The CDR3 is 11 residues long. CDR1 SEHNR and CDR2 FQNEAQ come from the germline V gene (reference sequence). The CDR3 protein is CASVGAGGYTF. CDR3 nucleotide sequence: TGTGCCAGCGTTGGGGCTGGGGGCTACACCTTC.

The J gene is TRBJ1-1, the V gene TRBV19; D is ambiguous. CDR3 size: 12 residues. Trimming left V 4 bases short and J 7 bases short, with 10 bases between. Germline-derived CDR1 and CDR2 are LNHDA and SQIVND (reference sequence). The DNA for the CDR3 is TGTGCCAGTAGTACAGGTGTAGGTGAAGCTTTCTTT. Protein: CASSTGVGEAFF.

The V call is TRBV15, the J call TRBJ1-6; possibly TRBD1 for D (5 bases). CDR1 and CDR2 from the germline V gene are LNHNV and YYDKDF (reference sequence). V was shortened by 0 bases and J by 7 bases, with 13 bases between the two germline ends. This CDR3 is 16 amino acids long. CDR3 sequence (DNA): TGTGCCACCAGCAGAGATAGGGGTGGGGGGAATTCACCCCTCCACTTT. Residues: CATSRDRGGGNSPLHF.

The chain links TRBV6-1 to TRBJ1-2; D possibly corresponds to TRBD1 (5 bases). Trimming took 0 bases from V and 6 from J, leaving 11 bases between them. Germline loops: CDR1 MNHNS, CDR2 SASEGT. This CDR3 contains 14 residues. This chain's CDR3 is CASSEAAGKDGYTF. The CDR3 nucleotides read TGTGCCAGCAGTGAAGCTGCAGGGAAAGATGGCTACACCTTC.

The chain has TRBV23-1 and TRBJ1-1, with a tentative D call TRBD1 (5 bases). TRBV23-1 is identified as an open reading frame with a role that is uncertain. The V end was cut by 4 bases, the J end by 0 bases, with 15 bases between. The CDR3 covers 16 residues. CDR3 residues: CASSRALGRLNTEAFF. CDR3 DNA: TGCGCCAGCAGTCGGGCCTTGGGGCGGCTGAACACTGAAGCTTTCTTT.

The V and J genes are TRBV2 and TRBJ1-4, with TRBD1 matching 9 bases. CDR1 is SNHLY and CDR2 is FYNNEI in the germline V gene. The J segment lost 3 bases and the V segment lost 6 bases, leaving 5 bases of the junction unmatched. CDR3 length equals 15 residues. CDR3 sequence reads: CASSGQGPANEKLFF. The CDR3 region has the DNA TGTGCCAGCAGCGGACAGGGGCCGGCTAATGAAAAACTGTTTTTT.

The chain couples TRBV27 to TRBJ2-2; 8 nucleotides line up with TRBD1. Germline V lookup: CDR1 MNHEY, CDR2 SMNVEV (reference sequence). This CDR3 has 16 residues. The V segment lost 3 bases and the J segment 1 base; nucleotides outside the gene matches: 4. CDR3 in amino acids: CASSFTGTGNTGELFF. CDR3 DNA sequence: TGTGCCAGCAGTTTCACCGGGACAGGGAACACCGGGGAGCTGTTTTTT.

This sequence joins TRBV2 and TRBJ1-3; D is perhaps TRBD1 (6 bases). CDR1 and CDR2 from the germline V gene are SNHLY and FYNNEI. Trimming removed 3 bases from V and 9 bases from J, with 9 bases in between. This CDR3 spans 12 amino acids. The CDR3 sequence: CASSDRGGTIYF. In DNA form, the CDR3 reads TGTGCCAGCAGTGACAGAGGGGGCACCATATATTTT.

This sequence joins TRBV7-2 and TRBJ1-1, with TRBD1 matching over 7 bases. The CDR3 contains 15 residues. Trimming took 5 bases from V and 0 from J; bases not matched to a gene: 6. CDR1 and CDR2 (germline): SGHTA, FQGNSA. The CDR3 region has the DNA TGTGCCAGCAGCGGGTGGGACAGAATGAACACTGAAGCTTTCTTT. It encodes CASSGWDRMNTEAFF.

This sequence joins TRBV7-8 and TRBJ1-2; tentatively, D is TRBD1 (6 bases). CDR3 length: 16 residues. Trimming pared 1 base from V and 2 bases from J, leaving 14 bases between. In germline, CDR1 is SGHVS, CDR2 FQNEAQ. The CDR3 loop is CASSLDLTGTNYGYTF. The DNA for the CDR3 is TGTGCCAGCAGCTTAGACCTAACAGGGACCAACTATGGCTACACCTTC.

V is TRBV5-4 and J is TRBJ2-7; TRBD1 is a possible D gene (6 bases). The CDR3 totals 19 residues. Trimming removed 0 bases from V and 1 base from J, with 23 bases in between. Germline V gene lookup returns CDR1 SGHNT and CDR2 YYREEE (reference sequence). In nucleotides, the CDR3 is TGTGCCAGCAGCTTGGGGGGTACAGGGCCTAGAGGGATGTCCTACGAGCAGTACTTC. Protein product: CASSLGGTGPRGMSYEQYF. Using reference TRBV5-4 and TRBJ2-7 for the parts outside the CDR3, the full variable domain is ETGVTQSPTHLIKTRGQQVTLRCSSQSGHNTVSWYQQALGQGPQFIFQYYREEENGRGNFPPRFSGLQFPNYSSELNVNALELDDSALYLCASSLGGTGPRGMSYEQYFGPGTRLTVT.

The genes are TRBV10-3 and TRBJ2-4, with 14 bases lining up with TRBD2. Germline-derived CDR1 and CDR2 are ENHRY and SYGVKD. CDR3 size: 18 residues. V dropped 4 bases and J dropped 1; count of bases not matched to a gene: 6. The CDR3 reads CAISAGLAGADAKNIQYF. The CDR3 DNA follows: TGTGCCATCAGTGCGGGACTAGCGGGAGCTGATGCCAAAAACATTCAGTACTTC.

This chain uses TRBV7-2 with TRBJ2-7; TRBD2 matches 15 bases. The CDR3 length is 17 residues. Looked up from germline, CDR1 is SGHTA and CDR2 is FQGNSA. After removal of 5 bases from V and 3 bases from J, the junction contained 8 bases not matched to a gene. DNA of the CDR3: TGTGCCAGCAGCCCGGGACTAGCGGGAGGACCATACTACGAGCAGTACTTC. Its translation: CASSPGLAGGPYYEQYF.

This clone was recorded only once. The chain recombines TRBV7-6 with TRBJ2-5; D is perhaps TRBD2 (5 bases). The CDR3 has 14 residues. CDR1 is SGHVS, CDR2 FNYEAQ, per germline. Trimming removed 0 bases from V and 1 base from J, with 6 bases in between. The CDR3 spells CASSLAAAQETQYF. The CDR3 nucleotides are TGTGCCAGCAGCTTAGCAGCGGCCCAAGAGACCCAGTACTTC.

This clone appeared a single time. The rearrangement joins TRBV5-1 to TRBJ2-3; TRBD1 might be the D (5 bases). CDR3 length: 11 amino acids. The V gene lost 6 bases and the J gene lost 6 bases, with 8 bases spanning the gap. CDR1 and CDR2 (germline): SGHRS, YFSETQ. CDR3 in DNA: TGCGCCAGCAAGAAGGGGGATACGCAGTATTTT. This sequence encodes CASKKGDTQYF.

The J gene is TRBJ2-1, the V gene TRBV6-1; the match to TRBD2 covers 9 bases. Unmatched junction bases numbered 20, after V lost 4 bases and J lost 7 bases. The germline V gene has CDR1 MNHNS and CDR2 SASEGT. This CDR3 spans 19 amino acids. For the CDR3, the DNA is TGTGCCAGCAGTGGATACGGGACTAGCCGGGATAGGCGAGCGAATGAGCAGTTCTTC. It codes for CASSGYGTSRDRRANEQFF.

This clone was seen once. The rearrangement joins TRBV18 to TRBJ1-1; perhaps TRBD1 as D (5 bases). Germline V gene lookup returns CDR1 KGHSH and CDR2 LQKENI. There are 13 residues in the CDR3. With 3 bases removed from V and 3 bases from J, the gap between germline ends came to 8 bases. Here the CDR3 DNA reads TGTGCCAGCTCACCCCTACAGGACACTGAAGCTTTCTTT. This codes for CASSPLQDTEAFF.

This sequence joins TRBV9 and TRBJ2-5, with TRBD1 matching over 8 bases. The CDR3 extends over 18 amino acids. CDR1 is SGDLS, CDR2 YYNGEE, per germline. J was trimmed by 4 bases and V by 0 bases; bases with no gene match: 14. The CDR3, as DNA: TGTGCCAGCAGCGTAGCCCTCCCCGGACAGGGAGGTGGAGAGACCCAGTACTTC. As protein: CASSVALPGQGGGETQYF.

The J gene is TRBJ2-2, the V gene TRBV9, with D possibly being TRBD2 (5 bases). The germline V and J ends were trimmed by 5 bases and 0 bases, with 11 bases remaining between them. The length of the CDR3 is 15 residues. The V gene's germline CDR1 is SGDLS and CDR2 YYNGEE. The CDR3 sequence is CASSSGVTNTGELFF. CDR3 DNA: TGTGCCAGCAGTTCCGGGGTAACGAACACCGGGGAGCTGTTTTTT.

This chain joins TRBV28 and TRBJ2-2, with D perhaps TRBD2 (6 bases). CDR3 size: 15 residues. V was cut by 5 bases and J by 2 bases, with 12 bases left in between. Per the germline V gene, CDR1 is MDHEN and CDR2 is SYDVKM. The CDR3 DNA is TGTGCCAGCAGTATAGGGGACTTTAACACCGGGGAGCTGTTTTTT. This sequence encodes CASSIGDFNTGELFF.